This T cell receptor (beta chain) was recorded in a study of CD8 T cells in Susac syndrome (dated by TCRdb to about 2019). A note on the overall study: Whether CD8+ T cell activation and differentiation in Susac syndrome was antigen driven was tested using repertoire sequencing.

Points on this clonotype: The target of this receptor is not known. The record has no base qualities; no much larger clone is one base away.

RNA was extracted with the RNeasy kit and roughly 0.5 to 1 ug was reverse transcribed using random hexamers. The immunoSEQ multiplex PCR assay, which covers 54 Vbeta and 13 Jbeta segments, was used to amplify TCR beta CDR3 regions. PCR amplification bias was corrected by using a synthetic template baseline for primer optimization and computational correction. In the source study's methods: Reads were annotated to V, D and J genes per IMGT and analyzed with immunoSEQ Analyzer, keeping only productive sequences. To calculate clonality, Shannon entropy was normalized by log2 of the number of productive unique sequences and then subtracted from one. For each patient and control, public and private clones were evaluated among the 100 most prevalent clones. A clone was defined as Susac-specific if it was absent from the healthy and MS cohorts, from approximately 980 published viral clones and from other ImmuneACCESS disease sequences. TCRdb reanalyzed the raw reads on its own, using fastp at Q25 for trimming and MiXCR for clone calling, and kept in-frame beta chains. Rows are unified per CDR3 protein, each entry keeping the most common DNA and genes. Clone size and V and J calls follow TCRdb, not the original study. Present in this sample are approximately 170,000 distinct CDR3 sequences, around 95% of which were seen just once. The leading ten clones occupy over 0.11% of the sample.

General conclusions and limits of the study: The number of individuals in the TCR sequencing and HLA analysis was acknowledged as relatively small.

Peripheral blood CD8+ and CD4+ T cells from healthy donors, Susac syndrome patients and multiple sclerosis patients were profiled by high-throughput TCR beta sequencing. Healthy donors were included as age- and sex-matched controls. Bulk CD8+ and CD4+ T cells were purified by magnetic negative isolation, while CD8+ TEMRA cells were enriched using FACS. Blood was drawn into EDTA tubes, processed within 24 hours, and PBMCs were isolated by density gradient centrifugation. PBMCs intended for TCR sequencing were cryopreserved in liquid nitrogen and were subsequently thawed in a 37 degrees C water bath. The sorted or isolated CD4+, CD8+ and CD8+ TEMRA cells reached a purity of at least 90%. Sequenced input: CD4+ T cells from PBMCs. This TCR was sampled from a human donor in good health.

The CDR3 protein: CSVGAGWSEAFF. In nucleotides, the sequence is TGCAGCGTTGGGGCAGGTTGGAGTGAAGCTTTCTTT. The rearranged segments are TRBV29-1 and TRBJ1-1; the D gene remains uncertain. V is clipped by 4 bases and J by 7 bases, and the sequence between their germline boundaries is 13 bases long. Sequences SQVTM (CDR1) and ANQGSEA (CDR2) are obtained from the germline V gene. From its cysteine to its phenylalanine, the CDR3 spans 12 amino acids. Solely the CDR3 DNA is kept, with 36 bases framed from the first base.